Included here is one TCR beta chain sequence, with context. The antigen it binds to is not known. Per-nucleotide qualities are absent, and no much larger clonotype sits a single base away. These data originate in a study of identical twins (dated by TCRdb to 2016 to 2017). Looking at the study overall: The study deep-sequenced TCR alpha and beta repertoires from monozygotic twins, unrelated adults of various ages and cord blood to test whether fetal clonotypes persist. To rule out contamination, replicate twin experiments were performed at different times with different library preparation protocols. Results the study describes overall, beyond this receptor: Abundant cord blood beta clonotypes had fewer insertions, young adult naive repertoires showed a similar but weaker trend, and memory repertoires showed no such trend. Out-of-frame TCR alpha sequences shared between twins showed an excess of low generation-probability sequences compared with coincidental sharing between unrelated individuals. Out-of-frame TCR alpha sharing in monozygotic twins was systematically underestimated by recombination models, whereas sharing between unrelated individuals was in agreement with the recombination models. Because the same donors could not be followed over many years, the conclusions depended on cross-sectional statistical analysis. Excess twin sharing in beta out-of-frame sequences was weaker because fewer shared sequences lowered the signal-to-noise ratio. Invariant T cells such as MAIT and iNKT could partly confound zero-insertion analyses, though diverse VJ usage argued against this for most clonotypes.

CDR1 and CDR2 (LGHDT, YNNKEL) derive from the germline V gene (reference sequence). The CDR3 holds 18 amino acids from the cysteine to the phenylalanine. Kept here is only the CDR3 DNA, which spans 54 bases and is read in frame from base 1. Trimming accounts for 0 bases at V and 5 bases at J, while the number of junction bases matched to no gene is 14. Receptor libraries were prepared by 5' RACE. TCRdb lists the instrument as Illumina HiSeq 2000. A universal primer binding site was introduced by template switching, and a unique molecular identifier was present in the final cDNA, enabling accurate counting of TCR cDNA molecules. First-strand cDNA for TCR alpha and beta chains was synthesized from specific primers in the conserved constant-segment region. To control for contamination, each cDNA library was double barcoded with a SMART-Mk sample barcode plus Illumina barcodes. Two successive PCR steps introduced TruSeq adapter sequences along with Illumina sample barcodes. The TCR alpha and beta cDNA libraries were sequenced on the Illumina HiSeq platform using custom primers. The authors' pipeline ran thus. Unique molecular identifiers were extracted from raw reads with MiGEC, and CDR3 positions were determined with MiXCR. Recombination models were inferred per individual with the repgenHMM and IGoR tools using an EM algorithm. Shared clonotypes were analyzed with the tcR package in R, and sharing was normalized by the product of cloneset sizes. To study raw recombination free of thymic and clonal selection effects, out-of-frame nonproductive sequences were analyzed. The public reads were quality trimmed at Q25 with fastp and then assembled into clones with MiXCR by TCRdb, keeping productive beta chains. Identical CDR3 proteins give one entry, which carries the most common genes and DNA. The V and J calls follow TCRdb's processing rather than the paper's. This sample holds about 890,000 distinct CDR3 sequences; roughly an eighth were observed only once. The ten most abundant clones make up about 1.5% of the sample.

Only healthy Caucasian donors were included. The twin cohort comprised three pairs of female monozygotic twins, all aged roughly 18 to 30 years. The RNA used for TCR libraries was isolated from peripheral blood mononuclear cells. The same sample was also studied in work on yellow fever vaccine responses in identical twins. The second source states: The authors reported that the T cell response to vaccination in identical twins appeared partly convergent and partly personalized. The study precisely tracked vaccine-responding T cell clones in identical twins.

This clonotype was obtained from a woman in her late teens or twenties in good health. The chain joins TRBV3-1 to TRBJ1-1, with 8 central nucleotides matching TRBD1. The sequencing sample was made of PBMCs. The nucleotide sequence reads TGTGCCAGCAGCCAAGATCTATGGCAGGGGGCGCAGGGGACTGAAGCTTTCTTT. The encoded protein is CASSQDLWQGAQGTEAFF.